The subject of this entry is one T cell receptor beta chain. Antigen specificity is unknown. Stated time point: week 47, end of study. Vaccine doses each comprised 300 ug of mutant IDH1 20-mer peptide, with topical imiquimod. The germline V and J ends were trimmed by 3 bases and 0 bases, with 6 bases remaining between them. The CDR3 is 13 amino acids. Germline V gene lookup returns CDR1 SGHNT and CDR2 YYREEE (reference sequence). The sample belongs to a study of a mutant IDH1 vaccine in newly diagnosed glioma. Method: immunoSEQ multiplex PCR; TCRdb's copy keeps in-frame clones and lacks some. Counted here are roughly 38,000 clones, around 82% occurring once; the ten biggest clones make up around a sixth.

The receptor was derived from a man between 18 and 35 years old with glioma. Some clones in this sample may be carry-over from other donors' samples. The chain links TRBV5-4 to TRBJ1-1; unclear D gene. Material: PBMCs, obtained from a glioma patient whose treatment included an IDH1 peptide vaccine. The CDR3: CASSSIVNTEAFF. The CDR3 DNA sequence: TGTGCCAGCAGCTCCATTGTGAACACTGAAGCTTTCTTT.